The T cell receptor (beta chain) under discussion was sequenced for a study of cytomegalovirus exposure and HLA in healthy donors. V lost 4 bases to trimming and J lost 1 base; unmatched junction nucleotides: 5. The CDR3 is made up of 15 amino acids. CDR1 and CDR2 from the germline V gene are MGHRA and YSYEKL. As to this clone: Its specificity is not known.

It was with 60 Vbeta and 13 Jbeta primers that the PCR ran. Sequencing was performed with immunoSEQ multiplex PCR; in TCRdb, only in-frame clones are kept and a portion is missing. The data show more than 150,000 clones, around 80% seen once. Findings of the study overall: More than 15,000 TCR beta sequences were associated with HLA alleles at 0.05 false discovery rate in a later analysis. About 87% or about 30% of the time was how often most TCR beta V segments were productive, according to an earlier analysis. High specificity and sensitivity for cytomegalovirus status were reported for the classifier. Serostatus for CMV was the only available immune exposure information.

The material sequenced was PBMCs. The V and J genes are TRBV4-1 and TRBJ2-7; the match to TRBD2 covers 9 bases. The receptor was derived from a man aged 35 to 55 in good health and CMV-seronegative. The CDR3 bases are TGCGCCAGCAGCCCTCGACTAGCGGCGTCCTACGAGCAGTACTTC. This codes for CASSPRLAASYEQYF.